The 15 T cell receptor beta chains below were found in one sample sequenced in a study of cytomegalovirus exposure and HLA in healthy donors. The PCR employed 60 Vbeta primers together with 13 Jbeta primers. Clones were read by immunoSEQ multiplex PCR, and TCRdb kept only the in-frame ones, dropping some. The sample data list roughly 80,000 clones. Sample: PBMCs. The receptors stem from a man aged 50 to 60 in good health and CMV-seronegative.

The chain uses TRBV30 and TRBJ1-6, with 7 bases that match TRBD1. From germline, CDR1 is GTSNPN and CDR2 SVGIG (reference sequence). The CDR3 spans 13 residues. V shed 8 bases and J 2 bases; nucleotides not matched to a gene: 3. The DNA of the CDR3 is TGTGCCGGTGACAGGGCCTATAATTCACCCCTCCACTTT. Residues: CAGDRAYNSPLHF.

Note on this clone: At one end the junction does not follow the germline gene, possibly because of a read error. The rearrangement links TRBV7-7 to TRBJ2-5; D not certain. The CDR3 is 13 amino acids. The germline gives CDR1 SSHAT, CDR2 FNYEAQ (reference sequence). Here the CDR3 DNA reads TGTGCTAGCAGCTTGAGGTACCAAGAGACCCAGTACTTC. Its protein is CASSLRYQETQYF.

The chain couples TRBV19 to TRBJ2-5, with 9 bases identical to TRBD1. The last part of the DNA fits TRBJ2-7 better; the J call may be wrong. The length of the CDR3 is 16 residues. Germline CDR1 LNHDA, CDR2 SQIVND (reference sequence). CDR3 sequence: CASSSLGRQGEYEQYF. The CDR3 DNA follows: TGTGCCAGTAGCTCCCTTGGGAGACAGGGGGAATACGAGCAGTACTTC.

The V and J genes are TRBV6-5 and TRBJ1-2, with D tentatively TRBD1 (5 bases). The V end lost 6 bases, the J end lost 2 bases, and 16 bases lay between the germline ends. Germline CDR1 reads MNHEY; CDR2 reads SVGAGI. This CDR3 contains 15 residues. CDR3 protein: CASRISGDLNYGYTF. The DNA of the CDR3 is TGTGCCAGCAGGATATCGGGGGATCTAAACTATGGCTACACCTTC.

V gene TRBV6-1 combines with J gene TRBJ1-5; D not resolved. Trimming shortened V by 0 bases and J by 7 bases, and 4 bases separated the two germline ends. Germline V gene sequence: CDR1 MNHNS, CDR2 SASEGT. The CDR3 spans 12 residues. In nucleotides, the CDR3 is TGTGCCAGCAGTGAAGCGCGGCAGCCCCAGCATTTT. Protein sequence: CASSEARQPQHF.

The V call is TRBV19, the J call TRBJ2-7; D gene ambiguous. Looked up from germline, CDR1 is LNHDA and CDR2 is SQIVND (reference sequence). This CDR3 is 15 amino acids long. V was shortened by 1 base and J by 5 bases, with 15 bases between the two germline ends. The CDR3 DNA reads TGTGCCAGTAGTATAGCTGGCGTGTCTGGAGACGAGCAGTACTTC. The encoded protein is CASSIAGVSGDEQYF.

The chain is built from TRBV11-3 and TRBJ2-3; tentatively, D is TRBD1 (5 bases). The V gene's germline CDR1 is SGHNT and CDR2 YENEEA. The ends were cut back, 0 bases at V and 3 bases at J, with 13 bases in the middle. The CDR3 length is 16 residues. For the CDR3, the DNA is TGTGCCAGCAGCTTAGATCAGCAGGGTCCAACAGATACGCAGTATTTT. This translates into CASSLDQQGPTDTQYF.

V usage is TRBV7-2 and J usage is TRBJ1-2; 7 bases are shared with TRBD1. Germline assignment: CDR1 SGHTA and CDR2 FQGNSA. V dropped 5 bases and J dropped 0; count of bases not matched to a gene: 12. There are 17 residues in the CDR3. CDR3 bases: TGTGCCAGCAGCCTACGAACAGGGGAACGAGCTAACTATGGCTACACCTTC. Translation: CASSLRTGERANYGYTF. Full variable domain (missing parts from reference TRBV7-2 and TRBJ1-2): GAGVSQSPSNKVTEKGKDVELRCDPISGHTALYWYRQSLGQGLEFLIYFQGNSAPDKSGLPSDRFSAERTGGSVSTLTIQRTQQEDSAVYLCASSLRTGERANYGYTFGSGTRLTVV.

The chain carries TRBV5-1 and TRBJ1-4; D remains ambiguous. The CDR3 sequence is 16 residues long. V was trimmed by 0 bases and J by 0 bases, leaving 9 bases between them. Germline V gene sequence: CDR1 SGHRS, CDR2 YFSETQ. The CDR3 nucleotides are TGCGCCAGCAGCTTGGGCCCTACCTCAACTAATGAAAAACTGTTTTTT. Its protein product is CASSLGPTSTNEKLFF.

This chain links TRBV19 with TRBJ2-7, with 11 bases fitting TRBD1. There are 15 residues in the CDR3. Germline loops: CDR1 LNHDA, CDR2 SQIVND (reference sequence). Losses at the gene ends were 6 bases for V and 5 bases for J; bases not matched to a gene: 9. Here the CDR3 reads CASSPGQGARHEQYF. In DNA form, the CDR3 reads TGTGCCAGTAGCCCAGGACAGGGGGCGCGACACGAGCAGTACTTC.

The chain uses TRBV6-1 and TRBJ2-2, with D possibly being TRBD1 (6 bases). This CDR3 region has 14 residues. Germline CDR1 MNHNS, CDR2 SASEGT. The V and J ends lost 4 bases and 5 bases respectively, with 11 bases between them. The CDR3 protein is CASSGQGITGELFF. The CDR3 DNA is TGTGCCAGCAGTGGGCAGGGGATAACCGGGGAGCTGTTTTTT.

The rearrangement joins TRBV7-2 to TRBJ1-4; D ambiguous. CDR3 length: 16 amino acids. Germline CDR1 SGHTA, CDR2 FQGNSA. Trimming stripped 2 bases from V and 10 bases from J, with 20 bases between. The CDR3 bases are TGTGCCAGCAGCTTAAGAACGCCAGGTACCTCCGGAAAACTGTTTTTT. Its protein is CASSLRTPGTSGKLFF.

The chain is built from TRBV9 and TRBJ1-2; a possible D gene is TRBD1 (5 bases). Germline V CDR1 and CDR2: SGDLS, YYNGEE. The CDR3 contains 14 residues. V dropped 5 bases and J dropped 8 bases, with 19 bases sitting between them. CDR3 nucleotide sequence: TGTGCCAGCAGTGAAGGACCTTTCCAGGGAGGCTACACCTTC. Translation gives CASSEGPFQGGYTF.

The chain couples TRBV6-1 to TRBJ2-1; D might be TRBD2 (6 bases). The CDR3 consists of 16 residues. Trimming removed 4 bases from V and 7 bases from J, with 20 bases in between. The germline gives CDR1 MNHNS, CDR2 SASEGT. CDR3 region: CASSAPFSGGVNEQFF. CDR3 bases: TGTGCCAGCAGTGCACCCTTCTCTGGCGGGGTAAATGAGCAGTTCTTC.

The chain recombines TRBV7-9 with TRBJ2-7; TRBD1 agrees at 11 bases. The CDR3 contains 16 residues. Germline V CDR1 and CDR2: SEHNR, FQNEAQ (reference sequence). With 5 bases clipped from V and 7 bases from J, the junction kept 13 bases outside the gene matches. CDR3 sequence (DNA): TGTGCCAGCAGCCCCTTTCGAGGGACAGGGGGTTTAGAGCAGTACTTC. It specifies CASSPFRGTGGLEQYF.